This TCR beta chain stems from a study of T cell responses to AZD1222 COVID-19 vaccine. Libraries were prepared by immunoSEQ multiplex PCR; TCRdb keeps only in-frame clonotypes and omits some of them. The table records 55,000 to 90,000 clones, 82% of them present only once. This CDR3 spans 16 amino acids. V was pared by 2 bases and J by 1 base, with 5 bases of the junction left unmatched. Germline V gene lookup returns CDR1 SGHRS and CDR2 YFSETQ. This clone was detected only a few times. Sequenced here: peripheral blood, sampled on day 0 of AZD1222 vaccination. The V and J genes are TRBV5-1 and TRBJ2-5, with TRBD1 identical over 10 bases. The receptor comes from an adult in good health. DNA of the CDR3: TGCGCCAGCAGCTTAAGGGGACAGGGGACCCAAGAGACCCAGTACTTC. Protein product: CASSLRGQGTQETQYF. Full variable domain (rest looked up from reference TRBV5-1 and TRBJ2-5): KAGVTQTPRYLIKTRGQQVTLSCSPISGHRSVSWYQQTPGQGLQFLFEYFSETQRNKGNFPGRFSGRQFSNSRSEMNVSTLELGDSALYLCASSLRGQGTQETQYFGPGTRLLVL.